These 18 T cell receptor beta chains came from one sample sequenced in a study of blood T cell repertoires in COVID-19. Assay: immunoSEQ multiplex PCR; the TCRdb copy retains only in-frame clones and omits some. The repertoire holds 200,000 to 250,000 clones, with roughly four fifths as singletons. The sequenced material came from peripheral blood. The receptors stem from a man aged 50-59 years with acute or convalescent COVID-19.

The genes are TRBV5-8 and TRBJ1-4; 8 nucleotides agree with TRBD1. In germline, CDR1 is SGHTS, CDR2 YDEGEE. This CDR3 has 16 amino acids. J was trimmed by 7 bases and V by 0 bases; bases with no gene match: 8. CDR3 loop: CASSLVRTGTAEKLFF. The CDR3 DNA follows: TGTGCCAGCAGCTTGGTTAGGACAGGGACGGCTGAAAAACTGTTTTTT.

The CDR3 sequence is CAWTPHRGGNSPLHF. The DNA of the CDR3 is TGTGCCTGGACCCCCCACAGGGGGGGCAATTCACCCCTCCACTTT. This rearrangement joins TRBV30 to TRBJ1-6; 8 positions match TRBD1. From germline, CDR1 is GTSNPN and CDR2 SVGIG (reference sequence). This CDR3 has 15 amino acids. The J segment lost 7 bases and the V segment lost 4 bases, leaving 9 bases of the junction unmatched.

V usage is TRBV19 and J usage is TRBJ1-2; no reliable D call. V lost 6 bases to trimming and J lost 2 bases, with 16 bases between them. Germline values: CDR1 LNHDA, CDR2 SQIVND (reference sequence). The length of the CDR3 is 15 residues. The CDR3 sequence is CASSLGYGVNYGYTF. CDR3 nucleotide sequence: TGTGCCAGTAGCCTAGGTTACGGAGTAAACTATGGCTACACCTTC.

This clone was recorded only once. The chain employs TRBV30 and TRBJ1-5; the match to TRBD1 covers 10 bases. Per germline, CDR1 GTSNPN and CDR2 SVGIG (reference sequence). Unmatched junction bases numbered 2, after V lost 4 bases and J lost 5 bases. The CDR3 spans 13 residues. The CDR3 sequence is CAWTGQGHQPQHF. Here the CDR3 DNA reads TGTGCCTGGACGGGACAGGGGCATCAGCCCCAGCATTTT.

The DNA for the CDR3 is TGTGCCACCAGCAGAGGGGGGGTGAACACTGAAGCTTTCTTT. It codes for CATSRGGVNTEAFF. The J gene is TRBJ1-1, the V gene TRBV15; possible D gene TRBD1, 5 bases. CDR3 length equals 14 residues. Per germline, CDR1 LNHNV and CDR2 YYDKDF (reference sequence). V was pared by 1 base and J by 0 bases, with 6 bases between.

The V gene is TRBV28, the J gene TRBJ2-7; 8 positions agree with TRBD1. CDR1 MDHEN and CDR2 SYDVKM come from the germline V gene. This CDR3 has 15 amino acids. J gave up 2 bases and V 7 bases, and 10 bases lay outside the gene matches. CDR3 residues: CASKKPRDRPYEQYF. The CDR3, as DNA: TGTGCCAGCAAGAAACCCCGGGACAGGCCCTACGAGCAGTACTTC. The entire variable domain, with the rest obtained from reference TRBV28 and TRBJ2-7, is as follows: DVKVTQSSRYLVKRTGEKVFLECVQDMDHENMFWYRQDPGLGLRLIYFSYDVKMKEKGDIPEGYSVSREKKERFSLILESASTNQTSMYLCASKKPRDRPYEQYFGPGTRLTVT.

The chain joins TRBV4-1 to TRBJ1-2; possible D gene TRBD1, 6 bases. The V end was cut by 0 bases, the J end by 3 bases, with 11 bases between. The CDR3 consists of 15 residues. Germline CDR1 is MGHRA and CDR2 is YSYEKL. Here the CDR3 reads CASSQDRGADYGYTF. CDR3 nucleotide sequence: TGCGCCAGCAGCCAAGATCGGGGGGCGGACTATGGCTACACCTTC.

This clone showed up just a few times. The CDR3 DNA follows: TGTGCCAGCAGTCCGAGACAGGGGGCCCGCAATCAGCCCCAGCATTTT. Its protein product is CASSPRQGARNQPQHF. The chain links TRBV28 to TRBJ1-5; 10 bases are a match to TRBD1. The junction had 6 bases not matched to a gene; V was cut back by 5 bases and J by 2 bases. The CDR3 spans 16 residues. Germline V gene lookup returns CDR1 MDHEN and CDR2 SYDVKM.

The genes are TRBV6-5 and TRBJ2-1; D may be TRBD2 (5 bases). Germline CDR1 and CDR2: MNHEY and SVGAGI. CDR3 length equals 16 residues. The germline V and J ends were trimmed by 0 bases and 5 bases, with 14 bases remaining between them. The CDR3 DNA is TGTGCCAGCAGTTACTCGACGGGGTCATTACACAATGAGCAGTTCTTC. Its translation is CASSYSTGSLHNEQFF.

V usage is TRBV6-1 and J usage is TRBJ2-5; 9 bases line up with TRBD2. The J segment lost 6 bases and the V segment lost 3 bases, leaving 11 bases of the junction unmatched. This CDR3 has 16 amino acids. The germline V gene encodes CDR1 MNHNS and CDR2 SASEGT. CDR3 in DNA: TGTGCCAGCAGTGACTGGAGGGGCGGGGGGGCGAAGACCCAGTACTTC. It encodes CASSDWRGGGAKTQYF.

The rearrangement uses TRBV3-1 (or the pseudogene TRBV3-2) and TRBJ2-7; TRBD1 matches at 10 bases. Germline lookup yields CDR1 LGHDT and CDR2 YNNKEL (reference sequence). The CDR3 totals 15 residues. The V gene end was trimmed by 0 bases and the J gene end by 3 bases; junction bases not matched to a gene: 2. The CDR3 region has the DNA TGTGCCAGCAGCCAAGAGGGACAGGGGTACTACGAGCAGTACTTC. It specifies CASSQEGQGYYEQYF.

The gene calls are TRBV11-3 and TRBJ1-4, with 9 bases lining up with TRBD1. CDR3 length equals 16 residues. Germline V gene sequence: CDR1 SGHNT, CDR2 YENEEA. Trimming at V came to 5 bases and at J to 7 bases, leaving 11 bases not matched to a gene. CDR3 bases: TGTGCCAGCAGCATCAGCGACAGGGGGAGAGGTGAAAAACTGTTTTTT. Its protein product is CASSISDRGRGEKLFF.

This clone came up a few times. The V call is TRBV3-1 (or the pseudogene TRBV3-2), the J call TRBJ2-7; D is undetermined. The V end lost 9 bases, the J end lost 2 bases, and 8 bases lay between the germline ends. The CDR3 is 11 amino acids. The germline V gene has CDR1 LGHDT and CDR2 YNNKEL (reference sequence). CDR3 DNA sequence: TGTGCCAGTTCTACCCCCTACGAGCAGTACTTC. Its protein product is CASSTPYEQYF.

The chain couples TRBV4-2 to TRBJ1-5; 8 bases match TRBD1. The CDR3 consists of 16 residues. V lost 1 base to trimming and J lost 3 bases; unmatched junction nucleotides: 5. Germline V gene data show CDR1 as LGHNA and CDR2 as YNFKEQ. This CDR3 reads CASSQGRQGTNQPQHF. The CDR3 coding sequence is TGTGCCAGCAGCCAAGGTAGACAGGGGACCAATCAGCCCCAGCATTTT.

The chain is built from TRBV7-8 and TRBJ2-7, with TRBD2 matching 9 bases. This CDR3 spans 17 amino acids. With V trimmed by 4 bases and J by 2 bases, 12 bases remained unmatched. CDR1 is SGHVS, CDR2 FQNEAQ, per germline. CDR3 DNA: TGTGCCAGCAGCTCCTATCTACTAGCGGGTGAACCCTACGAGCAGTACTTC. This translates into CASSSYLLAGEPYEQYF.

Concerning this clone itself: Additional DNA sequences in this sample encode the identical CDR3. The CDR3 region is CASSVSGTEGTEAFF. The DNA of the CDR3 is TGTGCCAGCAGCGTTTCCGGGACAGAAGGCACTGAAGCTTTCTTT. This chain links TRBV9 with TRBJ1-1; 7 positions match TRBD1. Germline V gene data show CDR1 as SGDLS and CDR2 as YYNGEE. The ends lost 2 bases at V and 4 bases at J; junction bases unmatched: 8. The CDR3 has 15 amino acids. Full variable domain (missing parts from reference TRBV9 and TRBJ1-1): DSGVTQTPKHLITATGQRVTLRCSPRSGDLSVYWYQQSLDQGLQFLIQYYNGEERAKGNILERFSAQQFPDLHSELNLSSLELGDSALYFCASSVSGTEGTEAFFGQGTRLTVV.

The rearrangement links TRBV7-9 to TRBJ2-7; possible D gene TRBD2, 6 bases. The germline CDR1 and CDR2 sequences are SEHNR and FQNEAQ (reference sequence). This CDR3 region has 14 residues. The V end lost 2 bases, the J end lost 2 bases, and 10 bases lay between the germline ends. The CDR3 loop reads CASSLKGEAYEQYF. DNA for the CDR3: TGTGCCAGCAGCTTAAAAGGGGAGGCCTACGAGCAGTACTTC.

The chain combines TRBV9 with TRBJ2-5; 8 nucleotides line up with TRBD2. Germline CDR1 reads SGDLS; CDR2 reads YYNGEE. V shed 1 base and J 4 bases; nucleotides not matched to a gene: 9. This CDR3 is built from 16 residues. CDR3 in amino acids: CASSVLSGSLGETQYF. Written as DNA, the CDR3 is TGTGCCAGCAGCGTATTGAGCGGGAGTTTGGGAGAGACCCAGTACTTC.